This T cell receptor beta chain is drawn from a study of OX40 agonist ivuxolimab in advanced cancers. Study in general: Partial responses were achieved by three patients, one with hepatocellular carcinoma and two with cutaneous melanoma.

Using immunoSEQ multiplex PCR, the repertoire was profiled, and TCRdb retains in-frame clones only, with some absent. The sample includes about 100,000 clones, approximately 87% seen only once; the top ten take 5.5%. Patients were ineligible given autoimmune disease history or systemic immunosuppression. The V gene's germline CDR1 is SEHNR and CDR2 FQNEAQ (reference sequence). The CDR3 is 12 residues long. Trimming at V came to 8 bases and at J to 7 bases, leaving 5 bases not matched to a gene. The clonotype was recovered from an adult with an advanced solid tumor such as melanoma, head and neck, liver or kidney cancer. The chain combines TRBV7-9 with TRBJ1-2; 9 bases are a match to TRBD1. The sample was CD4+ or CD8+ T cells sorted from blood, taken in a trial of the OX40 agonist ivuxolimab. The DNA for the CDR3 is TGTGCCAGCCCTGACAGGGGGGGTGGCTACACCTTC. It yields the protein CASPDRGGGYTF.